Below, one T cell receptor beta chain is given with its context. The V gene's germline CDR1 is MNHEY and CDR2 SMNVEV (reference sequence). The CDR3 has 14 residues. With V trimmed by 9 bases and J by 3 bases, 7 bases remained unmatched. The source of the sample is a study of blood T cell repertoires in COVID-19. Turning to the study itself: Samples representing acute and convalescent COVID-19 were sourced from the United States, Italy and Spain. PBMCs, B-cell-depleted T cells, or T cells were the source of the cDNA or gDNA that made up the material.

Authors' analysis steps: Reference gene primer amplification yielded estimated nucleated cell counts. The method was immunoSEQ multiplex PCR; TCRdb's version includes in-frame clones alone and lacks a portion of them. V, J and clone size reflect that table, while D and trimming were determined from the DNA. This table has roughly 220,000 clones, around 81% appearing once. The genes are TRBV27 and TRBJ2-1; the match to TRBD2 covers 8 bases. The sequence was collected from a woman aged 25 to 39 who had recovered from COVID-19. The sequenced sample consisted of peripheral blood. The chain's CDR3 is CASKTSGVYNEQFF. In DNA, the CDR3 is TGTGCCAGTAAAACTAGCGGAGTCTACAATGAGCAGTTCTTC.